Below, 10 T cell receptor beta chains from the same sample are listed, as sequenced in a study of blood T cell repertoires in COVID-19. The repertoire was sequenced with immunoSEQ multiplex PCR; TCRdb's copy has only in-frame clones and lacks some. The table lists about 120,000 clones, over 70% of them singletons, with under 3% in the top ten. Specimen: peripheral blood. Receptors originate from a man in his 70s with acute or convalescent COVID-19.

The CDR3 is CATSRGTGGINEAFF. The CDR3 DNA reads as TGTGCCACCAGCAGAGGCACAGGGGGCATCAATGAAGCTTTCTTT. The rearrangement uses TRBV15 and TRBJ1-1; 9 bases match TRBD1. Germline V gives CDR1 LNHNV, CDR2 YYDKDF (reference sequence). CDR3 length: 15 residues. Trimming at V came to 1 base and at J to 7 bases, leaving 7 bases not matched to a gene. Looking up the rest from reference TRBV15 and TRBJ1-1 gives the full variable domain: DAMVIQNPRYQVTQFGKPVTLSCSQTLNHNVMYWYQQKSSQAPKLLFHYYDKDFNNEADTPDNFQSRRPNTSFCFLDIRSPGLGDTAMYLCATSRGTGGINEAFFGQGTRLTVV.

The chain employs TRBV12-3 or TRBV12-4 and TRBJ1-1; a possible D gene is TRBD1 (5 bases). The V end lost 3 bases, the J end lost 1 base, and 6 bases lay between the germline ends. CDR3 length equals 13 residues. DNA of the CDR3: TGTGCCAGCAGTTTTACAGGGAACACTGAAGCTTTCTTT. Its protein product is CASSFTGNTEAFF.

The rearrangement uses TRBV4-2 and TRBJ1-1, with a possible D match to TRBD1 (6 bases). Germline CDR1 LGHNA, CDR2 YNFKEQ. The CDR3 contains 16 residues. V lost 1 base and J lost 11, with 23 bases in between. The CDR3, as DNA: TGTGCCAGCAGCCAAGGAACACAGGGTTCTAAGACAAGGGCTTTCTTT. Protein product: CASSQGTQGSKTRAFF.

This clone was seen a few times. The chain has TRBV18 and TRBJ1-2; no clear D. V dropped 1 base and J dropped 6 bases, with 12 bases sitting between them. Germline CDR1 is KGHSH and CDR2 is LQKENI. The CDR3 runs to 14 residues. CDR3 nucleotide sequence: TGTGCCAGCTCACCACTTGGCCCCGGGGATGGCTACACCTTC. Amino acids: CASSPLGPGDGYTF.

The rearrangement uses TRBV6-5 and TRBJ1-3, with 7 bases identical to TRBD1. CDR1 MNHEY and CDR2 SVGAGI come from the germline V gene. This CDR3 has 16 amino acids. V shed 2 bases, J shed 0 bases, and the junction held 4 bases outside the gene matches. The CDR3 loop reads CASSYGGTDSGNTIYF. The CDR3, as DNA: TGTGCCAGCAGTTACGGCGGGACAGACTCTGGAAACACCATATATTTT.

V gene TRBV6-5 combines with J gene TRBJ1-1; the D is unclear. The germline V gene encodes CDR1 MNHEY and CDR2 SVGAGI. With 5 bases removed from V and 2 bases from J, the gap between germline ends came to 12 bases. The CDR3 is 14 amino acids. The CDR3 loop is CASSPARRNTEAFF. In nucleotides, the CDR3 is TGTGCCAGCAGTCCTGCTCGCAGAAACACTGAAGCTTTCTTT.

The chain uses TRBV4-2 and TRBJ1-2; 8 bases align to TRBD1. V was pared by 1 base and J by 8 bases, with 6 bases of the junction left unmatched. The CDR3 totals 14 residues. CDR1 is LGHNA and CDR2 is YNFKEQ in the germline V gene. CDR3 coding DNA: TGTGCCAGCAGCCAAGCACAGGGGGGTAGGGGCTACACCTTC. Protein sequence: CASSQAQGGRGYTF.

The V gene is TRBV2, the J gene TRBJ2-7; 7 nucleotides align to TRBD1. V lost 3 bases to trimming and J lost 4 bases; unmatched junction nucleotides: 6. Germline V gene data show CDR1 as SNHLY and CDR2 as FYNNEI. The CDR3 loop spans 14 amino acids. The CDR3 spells CASSDSGGRYEQYF. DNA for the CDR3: TGTGCCAGCAGTGATTCAGGGGGTCGATACGAGCAGTACTTC. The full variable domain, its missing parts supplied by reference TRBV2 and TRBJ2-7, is EPEVTQTPSHQVTQMGQEVILRCVPISNHLYFYWYRQILGQKVEFLVSFYNNEISEKSEIFDDQFSVERPDGSNFTLKIRSTKLEDSAMYFCASSDSGGRYEQYFGPGTRLTVT.

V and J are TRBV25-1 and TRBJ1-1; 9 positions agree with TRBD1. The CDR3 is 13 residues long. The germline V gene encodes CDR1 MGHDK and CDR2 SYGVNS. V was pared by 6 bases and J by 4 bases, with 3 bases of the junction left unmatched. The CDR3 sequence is CASRVTGGTEAFF. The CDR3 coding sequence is TGTGCCAGCAGAGTGACAGGGGGCACTGAAGCTTTCTTT.

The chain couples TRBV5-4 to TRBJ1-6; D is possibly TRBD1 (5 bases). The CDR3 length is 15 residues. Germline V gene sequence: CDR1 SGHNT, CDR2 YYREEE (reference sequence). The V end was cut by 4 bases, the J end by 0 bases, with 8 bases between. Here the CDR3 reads CASSADSSYNSPLHF. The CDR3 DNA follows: TGTGCCAGCAGCGCTGACAGCTCCTATAATTCACCCCTCCACTTT.